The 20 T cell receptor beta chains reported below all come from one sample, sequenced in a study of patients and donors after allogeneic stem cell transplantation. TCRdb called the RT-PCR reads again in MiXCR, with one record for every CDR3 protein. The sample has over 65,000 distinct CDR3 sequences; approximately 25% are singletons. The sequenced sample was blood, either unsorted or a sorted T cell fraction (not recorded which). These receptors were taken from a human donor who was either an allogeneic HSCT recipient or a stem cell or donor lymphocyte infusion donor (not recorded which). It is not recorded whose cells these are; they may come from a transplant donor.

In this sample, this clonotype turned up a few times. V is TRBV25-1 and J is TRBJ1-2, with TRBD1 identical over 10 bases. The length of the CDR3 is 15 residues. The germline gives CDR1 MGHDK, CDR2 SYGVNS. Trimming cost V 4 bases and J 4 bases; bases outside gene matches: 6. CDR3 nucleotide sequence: TGTGCCAGCAGTGCCTCGACAGGGGGCCTCTATGGCTACACCTTC. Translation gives CASSASTGGLYGYTF.

In DNA, the CDR3 is TGTGCCAGCACCCCCGAATGGGCAGGGTACCCCTATGGCTACACCTTC. Protein sequence: CASTPEWAGYPYGYTF. The chain couples TRBV6-5 to TRBJ1-2; maybe TRBD1 (5 bases). There are 16 residues in the CDR3. The V end was cut by 7 bases, the J end by 4 bases, with 22 bases between. The germline V gene encodes CDR1 MNHEY and CDR2 SVGAGI.

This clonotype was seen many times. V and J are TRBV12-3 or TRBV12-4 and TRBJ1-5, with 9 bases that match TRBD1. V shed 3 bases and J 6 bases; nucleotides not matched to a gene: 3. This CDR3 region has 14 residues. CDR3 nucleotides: TGTGCCAGCAGTTTGGGACAGGGAAGTCAGCCCCAGCATTTT. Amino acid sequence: CASSLGQGSQPQHF.

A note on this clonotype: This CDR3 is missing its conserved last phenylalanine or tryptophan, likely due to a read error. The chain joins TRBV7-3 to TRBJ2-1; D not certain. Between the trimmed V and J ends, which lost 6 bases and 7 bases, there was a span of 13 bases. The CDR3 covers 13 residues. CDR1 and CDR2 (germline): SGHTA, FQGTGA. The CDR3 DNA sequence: TGTGCCAGCAGGGGCCTAGGCACAAATGAGCAGTTCTTA. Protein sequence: CASRGLGTNEQFL.

This chain's CDR3 is CASSLLQGAAGELFF. As DNA, the CDR3 is TGTGCCAGCAGCTTATTGCAGGGGGCCGCCGGGGAGCTGTTTTTT. This rearrangement joins TRBV11-1 to TRBJ2-2; 8 bases line up with TRBD1. The CDR3 is 15 amino acids. The V gene's germline CDR1 is SGHAT and CDR2 FQDESV (reference sequence). J lost 6 bases, V lost 2 bases, and 5 bases had no gene match.

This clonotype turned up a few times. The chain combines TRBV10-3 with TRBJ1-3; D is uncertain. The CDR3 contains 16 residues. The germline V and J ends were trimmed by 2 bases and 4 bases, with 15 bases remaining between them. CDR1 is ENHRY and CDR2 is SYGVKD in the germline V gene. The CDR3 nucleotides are TGTGCCATCAGTGAGCAAGGGAAGAGTGGGGGAAACACCATATATTTT. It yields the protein CAISEQGKSGGNTIYF.

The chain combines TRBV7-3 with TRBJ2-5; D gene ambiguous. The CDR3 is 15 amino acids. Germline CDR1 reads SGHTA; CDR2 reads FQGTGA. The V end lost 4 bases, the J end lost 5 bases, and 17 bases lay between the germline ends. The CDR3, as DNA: TGTGCCAGCAGCTGGACCGTCGCTGGGCACGAGACCCAGTACTTC. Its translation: CASSWTVAGHETQYF.

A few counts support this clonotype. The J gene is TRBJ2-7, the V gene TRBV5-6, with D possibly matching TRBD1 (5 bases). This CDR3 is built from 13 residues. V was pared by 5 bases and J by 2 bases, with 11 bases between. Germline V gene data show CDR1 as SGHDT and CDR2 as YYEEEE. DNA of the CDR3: TGTGCCAGCAGGAACGGACACACCTACGAGCAGTACTTC. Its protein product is CASRNGHTYEQYF.

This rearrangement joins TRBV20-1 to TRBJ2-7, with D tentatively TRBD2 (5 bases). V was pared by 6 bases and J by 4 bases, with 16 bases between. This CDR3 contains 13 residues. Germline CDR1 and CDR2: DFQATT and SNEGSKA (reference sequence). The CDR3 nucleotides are TGCAGTGCCCTCCGGGGAACAAATTACGAGCAGTACTTC. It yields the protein CSALRGTNYEQYF.

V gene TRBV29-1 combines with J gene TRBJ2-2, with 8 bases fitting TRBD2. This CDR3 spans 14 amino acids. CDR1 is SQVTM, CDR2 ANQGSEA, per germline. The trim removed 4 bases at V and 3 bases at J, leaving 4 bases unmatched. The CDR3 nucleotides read TGCAGCGTTGCGGGGGGGTTATACACCGGGGAGCTGTTTTTT. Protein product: CSVAGGLYTGELFF.

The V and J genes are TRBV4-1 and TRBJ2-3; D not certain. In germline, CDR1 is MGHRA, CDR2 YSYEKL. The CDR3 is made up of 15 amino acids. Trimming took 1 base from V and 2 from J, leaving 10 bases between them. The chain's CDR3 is CASSQVGRNTDTQYF. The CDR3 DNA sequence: TGCGCCAGCAGCCAAGTAGGACGAAACACAGATACGCAGTATTTT.

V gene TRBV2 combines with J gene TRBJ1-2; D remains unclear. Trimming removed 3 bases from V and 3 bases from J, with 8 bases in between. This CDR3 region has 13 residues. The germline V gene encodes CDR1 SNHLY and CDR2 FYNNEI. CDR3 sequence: CASSDTFHYGYTF. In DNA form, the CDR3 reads TGTGCCAGCAGTGACACCTTCCACTATGGCTACACCTTC.

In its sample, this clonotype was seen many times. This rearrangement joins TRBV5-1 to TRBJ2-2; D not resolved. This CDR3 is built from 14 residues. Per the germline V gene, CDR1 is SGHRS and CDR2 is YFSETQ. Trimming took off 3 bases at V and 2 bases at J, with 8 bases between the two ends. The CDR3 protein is CASSSQSNTGELFF. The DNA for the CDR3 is TGCGCCAGCAGCTCCCAGTCTAACACCGGGGAGCTGTTTTTT.

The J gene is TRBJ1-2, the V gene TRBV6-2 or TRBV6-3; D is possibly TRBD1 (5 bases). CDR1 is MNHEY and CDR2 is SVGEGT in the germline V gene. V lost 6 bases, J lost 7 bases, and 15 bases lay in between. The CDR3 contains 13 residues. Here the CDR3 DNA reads TGTGCCAGCAGCGAGGGGCGCTTCCTTGGCTACACCTTC. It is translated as CASSEGRFLGYTF.

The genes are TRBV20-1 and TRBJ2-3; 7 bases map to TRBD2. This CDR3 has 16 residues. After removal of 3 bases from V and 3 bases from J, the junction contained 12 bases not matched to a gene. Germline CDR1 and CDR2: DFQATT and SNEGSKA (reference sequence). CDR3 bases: TGCAGTGCTAGTCAGTTTGCTAGCGGAGGAACAGATACGCAGTATTTT. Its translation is CSASQFASGGTDTQYF.

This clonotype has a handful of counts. CDR3 sequence (DNA): TGTGCCAGCAGCTCAATGGTAACAGGGAAACGCTATGGCTACACCTTC. Translation: CASSSMVTGKRYGYTF. This rearrangement joins TRBV7-2 to TRBJ1-2; possible D gene TRBD1, 6 bases. The length of the CDR3 is 16 residues. Germline-derived CDR1 and CDR2 are SGHTA and FQGNSA. Trimming left V 4 bases short and J 4 bases short, with 19 bases between. Filled out from reference TRBV7-2 and TRBJ1-2, the complete variable domain reads GAGVSQSPSNKVTEKGKDVELRCDPISGHTALYWYRQSLGQGLEFLIYFQGNSAPDKSGLPSDRFSAERTGGSVSTLTIQRTQQEDSAVYLCASSSMVTGKRYGYTFGSGTRLTVV.

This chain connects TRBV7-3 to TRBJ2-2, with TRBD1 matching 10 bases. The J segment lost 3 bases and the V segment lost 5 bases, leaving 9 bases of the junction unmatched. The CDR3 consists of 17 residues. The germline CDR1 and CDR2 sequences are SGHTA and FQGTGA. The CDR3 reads CASSNPPGQGYTGELFF. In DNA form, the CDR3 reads TGTGCCAGCAGCAACCCCCCGGGACAGGGGTACACCGGGGAGCTGTTTTTT.

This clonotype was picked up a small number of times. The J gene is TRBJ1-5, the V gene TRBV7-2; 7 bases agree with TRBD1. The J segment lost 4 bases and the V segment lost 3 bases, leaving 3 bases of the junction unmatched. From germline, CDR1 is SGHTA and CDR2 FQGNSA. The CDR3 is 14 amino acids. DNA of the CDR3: TGTGCCAGCAGCTTGGCACAGGGGAATCAGCCCCAGCATTTT. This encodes CASSLAQGNQPQHF.

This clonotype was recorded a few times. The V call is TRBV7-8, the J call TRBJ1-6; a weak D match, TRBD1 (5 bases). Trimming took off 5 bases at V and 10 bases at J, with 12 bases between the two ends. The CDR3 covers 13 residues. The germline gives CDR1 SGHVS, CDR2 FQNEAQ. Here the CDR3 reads CASSPIGDSPLHF. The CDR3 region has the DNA TGTGCCAGCAGCCCTATAGGGGACTCACCCCTCCACTTT.

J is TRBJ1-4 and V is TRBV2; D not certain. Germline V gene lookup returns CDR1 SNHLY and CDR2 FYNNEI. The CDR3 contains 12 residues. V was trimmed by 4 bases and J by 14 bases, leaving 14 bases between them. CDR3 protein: CASSALRQMLFF. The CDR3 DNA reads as TGTGCCAGCAGTGCTCTCCGACAAATGCTGTTTTTT.